The rows below give T cell receptor beta chains drawn from one sample of a study of blood T cells in healthy people across ages. MiXCR, applied by TCRdb to the 5' RACE reads, yields one record per CDR3 protein. The data contain 1.5 million to 2 million distinct CDR3 sequences, roughly 52% of them seen just once; the ten biggest clones take up roughly 2%. The specimen was blood. These receptors all stem from a woman aged 40-49 years in good health. Each CDR3 is given with its conserved first and last residue. The order of the fields is V gene, clone size, D gene, J gene, CDR3 DNA, CDR3 protein. The D gene is left open where the match is weak. The size field is filled for only some rows; it gives once, few, many or a size class.

v_gene: TRBV20-1
abundance: once
d_gene: .
j_gene: TRBJ2-3
CDR3nt: TGCAGTGCTCTGGGCCCCCGGGATACGCAGTATTTT
CDR3aa: CSALGPRDTQYF

v_gene: TRBV20-1
abundance: few
d_gene: TRBD1
j_gene: TRBJ2-5
CDR3nt: TGCAGTGCTAGACGACAGGGGGCAGGGGAGACCCAGTACTTC
CDR3aa: CSARRQGAGETQYF

v_gene: TRBV7-2
abundance: .
d_gene: TRBD1
j_gene: TRBJ2-4
CDR3nt: TGTGCCAGCATTGTGGGACAGAAAAACATTCAGTACTTC
CDR3aa: CASIVGQKNIQYF

v_gene: TRBV7-2
abundance: .
d_gene: .
j_gene: TRBJ2-1
CDR3nt: TGTGCCAGCGGCTCGGACCCCACTTACTACAATGAGCAGTTCTTC
CDR3aa: CASGSDPTYYNEQFF

v_gene: TRBV20-1
abundance: .
d_gene: .
j_gene: TRBJ2-1
CDR3nt: TGCAGTGCTAGAGAGGCGGGCTCCGGCTCCTACAATGAGCAGTTCTTC
CDR3aa: CSAREAGSGSYNEQFF

v_gene: TRBV12-3/TRBV12-4
abundance: .
d_gene: .
j_gene: TRBJ2-1
CDR3nt: TGTGCCAGCACCCTTAATTCTGAGCAGTTCTTC
CDR3aa: CASTLNSEQFF

v_gene: TRBV2
abundance: few
d_gene: TRBD1
j_gene: TRBJ2-3
CDR3nt: TGTGCCAGCAGTCGACCGGGACAGTTGAGCACAGATACGCAGTATTTT
CDR3aa: CASSRPGQLSTDTQYF

v_gene: TRBV20-1
abundance: .
d_gene: TRBD1
j_gene: TRBJ1-2
CDR3nt: TGCAGTGCGCCCCTTCGGACAGGGGGCGCGGATGGCTACACCTTC
CDR3aa: CSAPLRTGGADGYTF

v_gene: TRBV12-3/TRBV12-4
abundance: .
d_gene: .
j_gene: TRBJ1-2
CDR3nt: TGTGCCAGCAGTCTGACAGTCTACTATGGCTACACCTTC
CDR3aa: CASSLTVYYGYTF

v_gene: TRBV10-1
abundance: once
d_gene: .
j_gene: TRBJ2-4
CDR3nt: TGCGCCAGCAGTGAAATTGTGGGGTATGGCATTCAGTACTTC
CDR3aa: CASSEIVGYGIQYF

v_gene: TRBV2
abundance: few
d_gene: TRBD1
j_gene: TRBJ2-5
CDR3nt: TGTGCCAGCAGTCAGACAGGGCCTCGAGAGACCCAGTACTTC
CDR3aa: CASSQTGPRETQYF

v_gene: TRBV2
abundance: .
d_gene: .
j_gene: TRBJ1-2
CDR3nt: TGTGCCACCGACGGGGCCTATGGCTACACCTTC
CDR3aa: CATDGAYGYTF

v_gene: TRBV7-8
abundance: .
d_gene: .
j_gene: TRBJ1-2
CDR3nt: TGTGCCAGCAGCTTAGGGGGGGCTCACAACTATGGCTACACCTTC
CDR3aa: CASSLGGAHNYGYTF

v_gene: TRBV12-3/TRBV12-4
abundance: many
d_gene: TRBD1
j_gene: TRBJ1-6
CDR3nt: TGTGCCAGCAGTTTGACAGGGGACTCACCCCTCCACTTT
CDR3aa: CASSLTGDSPLHF

v_gene: TRBV7-7
abundance: .
d_gene: .
j_gene: TRBJ2-7
CDR3nt: TGTGCTATTATAACGGACAATGAGCAGTACTTC
CDR3aa: CAIITDNEQYF

v_gene: TRBV5-1
abundance: few
d_gene: .
j_gene: TRBJ2-5
CDR3nt: TGCGCCAGCAGCTTGGTAGAGCGGTACCAAGAGACCCAGTACTTC
CDR3aa: CASSLVERYQETQYF

v_gene: TRBV9
abundance: .
d_gene: .
j_gene: TRBJ2-3
CDR3nt: TGTGCCAGCAGCGTAGGAAATACGCAGTATTTT
CDR3aa: CASSVGNTQYF

v_gene: TRBV5-1
abundance: .
d_gene: .
j_gene: TRBJ2-1
CDR3nt: TGCGCCAGCAGCTATCGGACAGAATCCTACAATGAGCAGTTCTTC
CDR3aa: CASSYRTESYNEQFF

v_gene: TRBV20-1
abundance: .
d_gene: .
j_gene: TRBJ1-4
CDR3nt: TGCAGTGCTAGAGCTGAAAAACTGTTTTTT
CDR3aa: CSARAEKLFF

v_gene: TRBV7-2
abundance: .
d_gene: .
j_gene: TRBJ2-1
CDR3nt: TGTGCCAGCAGTGTCCCTCCCAGGGGGGTTCGGTTCTTC
CDR3aa: CASSVPPRGVRFF

v_gene: TRBV7-2
abundance: few
d_gene: .
j_gene: TRBJ2-1
CDR3nt: TGTGCCAGCAGCTTAGTACCGGCTAATGAGCAGTTCTTC
CDR3aa: CASSLVPANEQFF

v_gene: TRBV29-1
abundance: few
d_gene: .
j_gene: TRBJ2-5
CDR3nt: TGCAGCGTCCAAATTTGGCGGGGCCAAGAGACCCAGTACTTC
CDR3aa: CSVQIWRGQETQYF

v_gene: TRBV6-5
abundance: .
d_gene: TRBD1
j_gene: TRBJ1-2
CDR3nt: TGTGCCAGCAGTCCCAGGGGGGTGTCAGGCTACACCTTC
CDR3aa: CASSPRGVSGYTF

v_gene: TRBV7-2
abundance: many
d_gene: .
j_gene: TRBJ2-1
CDR3nt: TGTGCCAGCAGCTTAGTGTCCTACAATGAGCAGTTCTTC
CDR3aa: CASSLVSYNEQFF

v_gene: TRBV5-5
abundance: .
d_gene: .
j_gene: TRBJ2-7
CDR3nt: TGTGCCAGCAGCTCAGCCGACGGAACCTACGAGCAGTACTTC
CDR3aa: CASSSADGTYEQYF

v_gene: TRBV7-9
abundance: few
d_gene: TRBD2
j_gene: TRBJ2-1
CDR3nt: TGTGCCAGCAGCCCCCTTTTGGGGAGGGATGAGCAGTTCTTC
CDR3aa: CASSPLLGRDEQFF

v_gene: TRBV20-1
abundance: .
d_gene: .
j_gene: TRBJ2-4
CDR3nt: TGCAGTGCTAGCAAAGGAGAAGACATTCAGTACTTC
CDR3aa: CSASKGEDIQYF

v_gene: TRBV29-1
abundance: .
d_gene: .
j_gene: TRBJ2-5
CDR3nt: TGCAGCGTTGGACGGTATCAAGGGTCCCAGTACTTC
CDR3aa: CSVGRYQGSQYF

v_gene: TRBV9
abundance: .
d_gene: TRBD2
j_gene: TRBJ2-1
CDR3nt: TGTGCCAGCAGCAGTACCCCCGGTCTAGCGGGGGGGTACAATGAGCAGTTCTTC
CDR3aa: CASSSTPGLAGGYNEQFF

v_gene: TRBV5-5
abundance: .
d_gene: TRBD1
j_gene: TRBJ1-2
CDR3nt: TGTGCCAGCAGCTTGGTCCGGACAGGCCGGGCGGACTATGGCTACACCTTC
CDR3aa: CASSLVRTGRADYGYTF

v_gene: TRBV9
abundance: .
d_gene: TRBD2
j_gene: TRBJ2-1
CDR3nt: TGTGCCAGCAGCGTAGCAAAGCGGGGGGGGAACAATGAGCAGTTCTTC
CDR3aa: CASSVAKRGGNNEQFF

v_gene: TRBV20-1
abundance: .
d_gene: TRBD2
j_gene: TRBJ2-4
CDR3nt: TGCAGTGCTAGAGCCCTTCGGGGACGAGCGGGAGGGGGGAACATTCAGTACTTC
CDR3aa: CSARALRGRAGGGNIQYF

v_gene: TRBV6-6
abundance: .
d_gene: .
j_gene: TRBJ2-3
CDR3nt: TGTGCCAGCATAAGGTCCGGGGGCAGGGATACGCAGTATTTT
CDR3aa: CASIRSGGRDTQYF

v_gene: TRBV28
abundance: .
d_gene: TRBD1
j_gene: TRBJ2-3
CDR3nt: TGTGCCAGCAGTCCTACACAGGGGTTGGGGCTCACAGATACGCAGTATTTT
CDR3aa: CASSPTQGLGLTDTQYF

v_gene: TRBV28
abundance: .
d_gene: .
j_gene: TRBJ2-7
CDR3nt: TGTGCCAGCAGTTTTAGGGCAGGGTCCTACGAGCAGTACTTC
CDR3aa: CASSFRAGSYEQYF

v_gene: TRBV29-1
abundance: .
d_gene: .
j_gene: TRBJ2-3
CDR3nt: TGCAGCGAGATCAGGGGCACAGATACGCAGTATTTT
CDR3aa: CSEIRGTDTQYF

v_gene: TRBV24-1
abundance: few
d_gene: .
j_gene: TRBJ2-3
CDR3nt: TGTGCCACCAGTGATTTAGCAACTAGCCTACTCACAGATACGCAGTATTTT
CDR3aa: CATSDLATSLLTDTQYF

v_gene: TRBV28
abundance: .
d_gene: .
j_gene: TRBJ2-3
CDR3nt: TGTGCCAGCAGTTTATCGGCGGGCTACCCCTCCACAGATACGCAGTATTTT
CDR3aa: CASSLSAGYPSTDTQYF

v_gene: TRBV20-1
abundance: .
d_gene: TRBD2
j_gene: TRBJ2-7
CDR3nt: TGCAGTGCTAGAGATTGTTGCGGGGGGGGCGAGGTCCACGAGCAGTACTTC
CDR3aa: CSARDCCGGGEVHEQYF

v_gene: TRBV20-1
abundance: .
d_gene: .
j_gene: TRBJ1-5
CDR3nt: TGCAGTGCTAGGGGCCGGGACGCGGGGGGTTATAGCAATCAGCCCCAGCATTTT
CDR3aa: CSARGRDAGGYSNQPQHF

v_gene: TRBV20-1
abundance: few
d_gene: TRBD1
j_gene: TRBJ2-7
CDR3nt: TGCAGTGCTAGTTTGGGCAGGGGGAATTACTACGAGCAGTACTTC
CDR3aa: CSASLGRGNYYEQYF

v_gene: TRBV20-1
abundance: few
d_gene: .
j_gene: TRBJ2-5
CDR3nt: TGCAGTGCCTATCCTGAATACAGGGACCAAGAGACCCAGTACTTC
CDR3aa: CSAYPEYRDQETQYF

v_gene: TRBV25-1
abundance: few
d_gene: TRBD1
j_gene: TRBJ2-3
CDR3nt: TGTGCCAGCAGTTTACAGGGGCCCCGGGATACGCAGTATTTT
CDR3aa: CASSLQGPRDTQYF